The 23 T cell receptor beta chains in this list originate from one sample, sequenced in a study of T cells in Graves' hyperthyroidism and ophthalmopathy. Amplification of TCR beta CDR3 regions used RNA as the template. With the HTBI primer set, the TCR CDR3 went through a first round of RT-PCR. TCRdb itself ran the multiplex PCR reads through MiXCR, one entry per CDR3 protein. The sample gives 300,000 to 450,000 distinct CDR3 sequences, 15% of which show up once; less than 35% is in the top ten. Sequencing was performed on blood. These receptors were taken from a woman aged 25 to 39 with Graves' hyperthyroidism.

J is TRBJ2-5 and V is TRBV7-3; 12 bases are shared with TRBD2. Trimming at V came to 3 bases and at J to 5 bases, leaving 7 bases not matched to a gene. This CDR3 spans 16 amino acids. CDR1 is SGHTA and CDR2 is FQGTGA in the germline V gene. The CDR3 DNA sequence: TGTGCCAGCAGCTTGCTAGCGGGAGGGCCTTGGGAGACCCAGTACTTC. Amino acid sequence: CASSLLAGGPWETQYF.

Only a few counts were recorded for this clonotype. The chain combines TRBV30 with TRBJ2-7; D is ambiguous. Looked up from germline, CDR1 is GTSNPN and CDR2 is SVGIG (reference sequence). The CDR3 totals 15 residues. Trimming left V 2 bases short and J 0 bases short, with 14 bases between. CDR3 residues: CAWSLRWGSSYEQYF. The CDR3 DNA sequence: TGTGCCTGGAGTTTAAGGTGGGGTAGCTCCTACGAGCAGTACTTC.

At least ten counts were recorded for this clonotype. The J gene is TRBJ1-1, the V gene TRBV3-1; 8 bases line up with TRBD1. The CDR3 covers 14 residues. Trimming cost V 3 bases and J 3 bases; bases outside gene matches: 3. Germline V gene data show CDR1 as LGHDT and CDR2 as YNNKEL (reference sequence). CDR3 sequence reads: CASSHRGQDTEAFF. For the CDR3, the DNA is TGTGCCAGCAGCCACAGGGGGCAGGACACTGAAGCTTTCTTT. The whole variable domain, remainder taken from reference TRBV3-1 and TRBJ1-1, is DTAVSQTPKYLVTQMGNDKSIKCEQNLGHDTMYWYKQDSKKFLKIMFSYNNKELIINETVPNRFSPKSPDKAHLNLHINSLELGDSAVYFCASSHRGQDTEAFFGQGTRLTVV.

This clonotype showed up just a few times. The rearrangement uses TRBV5-1 and TRBJ2-2; possibly TRBD1 for D (5 bases). V lost 3 bases to trimming and J lost 2 bases, with 14 bases between them. The CDR3 consists of 16 residues. Germline loops: CDR1 SGHRS, CDR2 YFSETQ. This CDR3 reads CASSSGQARNTGELFF. The CDR3 nucleotides read TGCGCCAGCAGCTCAGGGCAGGCGCGAAACACCGGGGAGCTGTTTTTT.

This clonotype was observed many times. The J gene is TRBJ2-1, the V gene TRBV20-1; 7 bases fit TRBD1. The J segment lost 4 bases and the V segment lost 4 bases, leaving 10 bases of the junction unmatched. The CDR3 runs 15 residues. From germline, CDR1 is DFQATT and CDR2 SNEGSKA (reference sequence). The CDR3 sequence: CSATDTGVGYNEQFF. The CDR3 coding sequence is TGCAGTGCTACGGATACAGGGGTGGGGTACAATGAGCAGTTCTTC.

This clonotype was observed a handful of times. The chain recombines TRBV20-1 with TRBJ1-2; TRBD1 matches 7 bases. The J segment lost 1 base and the V segment lost 6 bases, leaving 5 bases of the junction unmatched. This CDR3 comprises 13 residues. The germline V gene encodes CDR1 DFQATT and CDR2 SNEGSKA (reference sequence). Here the CDR3 DNA reads TGCAGTGCCCGGGACAGAATTAACTATGGCTACACCTTC. It encodes CSARDRINYGYTF.

This clonotype was observed a few times. The rearrangement links TRBV25-1 to TRBJ1-6; D gene uncertain. The CDR3 runs to 13 residues. Germline CDR1 is MGHDK and CDR2 is SYGVNS. V was clipped by 4 bases and J by 5 bases, with 6 bases between them. The CDR3 DNA reads as TGTGCCAGCAGTGCCGTGGATAATTCACCCCTCCACTTT. Amino acids: CASSAVDNSPLHF.

The V gene is TRBV2, the J gene TRBJ2-7, with a tentative D call TRBD1 (6 bases). The CDR3 consists of 13 residues. Trimming shortened V by 5 bases and J by 3 bases, and 11 bases separated the two germline ends. Germline V CDR1 and CDR2: SNHLY, FYNNEI. This CDR3 is CASSFVGGYEQYF. CDR3 nucleotide sequence: TGTGCCAGCAGTTTCGTAGGGGGCTACGAGCAGTACTTC.

V and J are TRBV2 and TRBJ1-1, with 7 bases identical to TRBD1. The CDR3 covers 19 residues. Germline loops: CDR1 SNHLY, CDR2 FYNNEI. J gave up 0 bases and V 3 bases, and 16 bases lay outside the gene matches. CDR3 amino acids: CASSERTGLNKRMNTEAFF. The CDR3 bases are TGTGCCAGCAGTGAGAGGACAGGCCTAAATAAGAGGATGAACACTGAAGCTTTCTTT.

Points on this clonotype: One end of the junction fails to match germline, which may point to a read error. This sequence joins TRBV11-2 and TRBJ2-7; D is uncertain. The CDR3 is 14 residues long. The germline CDR1 and CDR2 sequences are SGHAT and FQNNGV. The CDR3 protein is CASGLGPGSYEQYF. CDR3 bases: TGTGCCAGCGGCTTAGGGCCGGGCAGCTACGAGCAGTACTTC.

This clonotype was found many times. This chain connects TRBV2 to TRBJ2-5, with TRBD2 as a possible D gene (7 bases). Germline V gives CDR1 SNHLY, CDR2 FYNNEI. The CDR3 runs 17 residues. Trimming shortened V by 0 bases and J by 4 bases, and 18 bases separated the two germline ends. CDR3 bases: TGTGCCAGCAGTGAAGCGGTAGCGGGCAGGGGAGTAGAGACCCAGTACTTC. This encodes CASSEAVAGRGVETQYF.

This clonotype has more than one count but fewer than ten. This sequence joins TRBV3-1 and TRBJ2-1; maybe TRBD2 (5 bases). The V end was cut by 1 base, the J end by 9 bases, with 7 bases between. This CDR3 comprises 12 residues. Germline CDR1 and CDR2: LGHDT and YNNKEL (reference sequence). The CDR3 reads CASSQVEAEQFF. The CDR3 bases are TGTGCCAGCAGCCAAGTGGAGGCTGAGCAGTTCTTC.

This clonotype showed up just a few times. As DNA, the CDR3 is TGTGCCAGCAGCCCTCAAGGTGTTGTCCACGAGCAGTACTTC. Its translation: CASSPQGVVHEQYF. The chain has TRBV6-1 and TRBJ2-7; D is uncertain. Trimming took 6 bases from V and 5 from J, leaving 17 bases between them. The CDR3 runs to 14 residues. Looked up from germline, CDR1 is MNHNS and CDR2 is SASEGT.

This clonotype came up a few times. The chain combines TRBV24-1 with TRBJ2-1; 10 bases match TRBD2. The CDR3 spans 16 residues. Losses at the gene ends were 4 bases for V and 3 bases for J; bases not matched to a gene: 5. Germline V gene sequence: CDR1 KGHDR, CDR2 SFDVKD. CDR3: CATSDQSGRDYNEQFF. In nucleotides, the CDR3 is TGTGCCACCAGTGACCAAAGCGGGAGGGACTACAATGAGCAGTTCTTC.

This clonotype came up many times. The chain uses TRBV5-1 and TRBJ2-1; no clear D. The germline V gene has CDR1 SGHRS and CDR2 YFSETQ. The CDR3 is 13 residues long. Trimming cost V 4 bases and J 9 bases, with 14 bases left between them. The CDR3 coding sequence is TGCGCCAGCAGCCCCGACCCCGCAAGTGAGCAGTTCTTC. Protein product: CASSPDPASEQFF.

This clonotype was counted at least ten times. The V call is TRBV28, the J call TRBJ1-2; D may be TRBD1 (5 bases). The CDR3 loop spans 13 amino acids. Germline V gives CDR1 MDHEN, CDR2 SYDVKM. The ends were cut back, 5 bases at V and 5 bases at J, with 12 bases in the middle. The chain's CDR3 is CASSTVQGYGYTF. The CDR3 DNA is TGTGCCAGCAGTACTGTCCAGGGATATGGCTACACCTTC.

This clonotype occurred a few times. V usage is TRBV11-3 and J usage is TRBJ2-5; 9 bases are a match to TRBD1. V dropped 3 bases and J dropped 5; count of bases not matched to a gene: 10. The CDR3 runs 16 residues. Germline CDR1 reads SGHNT; CDR2 reads YENEEA. CDR3: CASSFLSGTGRETQYF. CDR3 DNA: TGTGCCAGCAGCTTCCTGTCCGGGACAGGGAGGGAGACCCAGTACTTC.

Of note for this clonotype: This sequence may be a read error, since a much larger clone differs from it by one base. The chain carries TRBV24-1 and TRBJ2-7; D perhaps matches TRBD2 (5 bases). The J call may be in error: the DNA end matches TRBJ2-1 better. Germline CDR1 is KGHDR and CDR2 is SFDVKD. The CDR3 consists of 15 residues. The CDR3 spells CATSDFQSGVYEQFF. The CDR3 DNA sequence: TGTGCCACCAGTGATTTCCAGAGCGGAGTCTACGAGCAGTTCTTC.

The chain uses TRBV11-2 and TRBJ2-1; possibly TRBD1 or TRBD2 for D (6 bases each). Trimming pared 3 bases from V and 9 bases from J, leaving 15 bases between. CDR1 and CDR2 (germline): SGHAT, FQNNGV. This CDR3 is built from 14 residues. CDR3 protein: CASSLGAGGSEQFF. Here the CDR3 DNA reads TGTGCCAGCAGCTTGGGGGCCGGAGGGAGTGAGCAGTTCTTC.

The chain joins TRBV20-1 to TRBJ1-6, with D perhaps matching TRBD1 (5 bases). The CDR3 is 15 amino acids. Germline V gives CDR1 DFQATT, CDR2 SNEGSKA (reference sequence). V was trimmed by 5 bases and J by 0 bases, leaving 11 bases between them. CDR3 sequence (DNA): TGCAGTGCTGGGGGACGGAGCTCCTATAATTCACCCCTCCACTTT. As protein: CSAGGRSSYNSPLHF.

This clonotype was seen at least ten times. V usage is TRBV28 and J usage is TRBJ2-7; D possibly corresponds to TRBD2 (6 bases). The CDR3 is 14 amino acids. Germline CDR1 MDHEN, CDR2 SYDVKM. V was clipped by 1 base and J by 2 bases, with 9 bases between them. The CDR3 sequence is CASSLLGEAYEQYF. CDR3 sequence (DNA): TGTGCCAGCAGTTTATTGGGGGAGGCCTACGAGCAGTACTTC.

This clonotype was recorded at least ten times. The chain uses TRBV11-2 and TRBJ2-1; D might be TRBD1 (6 bases). This CDR3 is built from 16 residues. V was shortened by 1 base and J by 5 bases, with 15 bases between the two germline ends. From germline, CDR1 is SGHAT and CDR2 FQNNGV. The CDR3 sequence is CASSLVAGVRNNEQFF. The CDR3 DNA is TGTGCCAGCAGCTTAGTGGCAGGGGTGCGGAACAATGAGCAGTTCTTC.

Only a few counts were recorded for this clonotype. CDR3 nucleotide sequence: TGTGCCTGGAGTGTACGATGGACTAGCGAACACACCGGGGAGCTGTTTTTT. This translates into CAWSVRWTSEHTGELFF. The chain has TRBV30 and TRBJ2-2; 9 bases map to TRBD2. CDR1 is GTSNPN, CDR2 SVGIG, per germline (reference sequence). This CDR3 comprises 17 residues. After removal of 0 bases from V and 3 bases from J, the junction contained 8 bases not matched to a gene.